Sequencing of this TCR beta chain was carried out in a study of shared clonotypes between healthy human individuals. V lost 4 bases, J lost 6 bases, and 13 bases lay in between. Germline assignment: CDR1 SGHRS and CDR2 YFSETQ. The CDR3 length is 13 residues. Profiling relied on immunoSEQ multiplex PCR, and the TCRdb table lists in-frame clones only, not all of them. The repertoire holds some 2.3 million clones, with just over 90% as singletons. This clone was picked up a small number of times. This sequence joins TRBV5-1 and TRBJ1-1; D is perhaps TRBD1 (5 bases). Sequencing input: naive CD4+ T cells from PBMCs. Specified subset: CD45RA+ positively selected. The TCR comes from a man in his late teens or twenties in good health. Some clones in this sample may be carry-over from other donors' samples. The CDR3 nucleotides read TGCGCCAGCAGCCTCCTGTGGGGCGCTGAAGCTTTCTTT. As protein: CASSLLWGAEAFF.